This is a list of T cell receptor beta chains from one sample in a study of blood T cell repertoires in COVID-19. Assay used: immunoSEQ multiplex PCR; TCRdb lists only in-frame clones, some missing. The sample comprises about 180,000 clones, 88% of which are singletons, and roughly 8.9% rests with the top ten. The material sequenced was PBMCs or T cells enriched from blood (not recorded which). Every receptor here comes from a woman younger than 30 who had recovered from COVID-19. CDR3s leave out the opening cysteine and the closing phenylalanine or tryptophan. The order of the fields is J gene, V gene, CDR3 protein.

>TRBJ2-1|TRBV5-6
ASSLAPGVNEQF
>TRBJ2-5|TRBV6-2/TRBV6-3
ASSKETGWETQY
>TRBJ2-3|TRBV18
ASSPDRVTDTQY
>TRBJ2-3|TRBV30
AWSDGRLDTQY
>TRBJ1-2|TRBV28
ASRSTGTGFGYT
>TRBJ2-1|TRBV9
ASSHPRASGPFEQF
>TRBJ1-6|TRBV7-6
ASSLQGIENSPLH
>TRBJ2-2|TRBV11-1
ASSTEGTPVPMF
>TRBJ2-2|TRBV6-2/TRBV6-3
ASSRGLPATGELF
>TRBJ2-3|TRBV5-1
ASSFFLAGATDTQY
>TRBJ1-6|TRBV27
ASSNTPGGSYNSPLH
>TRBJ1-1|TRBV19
ASSGDRGNTEAF
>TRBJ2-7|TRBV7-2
ASSVSSYEQY
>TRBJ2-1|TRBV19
ASSKRGPSYNEQF
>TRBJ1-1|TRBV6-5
ASSQTGGVAF
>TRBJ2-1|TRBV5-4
ASSPSGRLPSSSYNEQF
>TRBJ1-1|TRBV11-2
ASSQGTANTEAF
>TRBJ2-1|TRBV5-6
ASSPGTSGLSSYNEQF
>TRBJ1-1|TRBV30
AVQGWGMNTEAF
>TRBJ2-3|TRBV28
ASSLDRGGVDTQY
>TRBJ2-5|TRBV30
AWRGGDRGETQY
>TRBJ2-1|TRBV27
ASRRLANNEQF
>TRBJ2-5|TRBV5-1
ASSAPPEETQY
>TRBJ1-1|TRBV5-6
ASSLSVVTEAF
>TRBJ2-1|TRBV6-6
ASTLSGSFGKF
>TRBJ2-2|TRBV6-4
ASSDLTGELF
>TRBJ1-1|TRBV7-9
ASSRGVGTEAF
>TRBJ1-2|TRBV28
ASSGTALGYT
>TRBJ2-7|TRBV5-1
ASSAGGGNSYEQY
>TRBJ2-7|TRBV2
ASSEEQDSSYEQY
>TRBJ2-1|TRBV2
ASNKPGVVNEQF
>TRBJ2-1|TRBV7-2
ASSLPGGPVFNEQF
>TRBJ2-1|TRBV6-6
ASSYVAFYEQF
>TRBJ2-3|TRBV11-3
ASSSGQVDTDTQY
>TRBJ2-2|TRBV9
ASSATSGATGRTGELF
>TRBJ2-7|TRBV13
ASSFGRRNYEQY
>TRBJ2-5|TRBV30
AWSPGRAGVETQY
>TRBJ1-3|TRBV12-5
ASGLAPGVELSSGNTIY
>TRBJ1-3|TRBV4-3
ASSQDPRGQTRNTIY
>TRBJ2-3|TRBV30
AWSGGLGTDTQY